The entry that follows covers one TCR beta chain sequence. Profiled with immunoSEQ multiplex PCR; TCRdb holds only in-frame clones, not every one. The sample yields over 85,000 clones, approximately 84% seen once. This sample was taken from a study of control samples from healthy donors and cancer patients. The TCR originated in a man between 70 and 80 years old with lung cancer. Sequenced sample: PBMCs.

The CDR3 is CASSYPLSGGLNYEQYF. The CDR3 DNA sequence: TGTGCCAGCAGTTACCCGCTATCGGGGGGCTTGAACTACGAGCAGTACTTC. This chain connects TRBV6-2 or TRBV6-3 to TRBJ2-7, with a possible D match to TRBD2 (7 bases). Trimming shortened V by 2 bases and J by 3 bases, and 20 bases separated the two germline ends. Germline values: CDR1 MNHEY, CDR2 SVGEGT. There are 17 residues in the CDR3.